This TCR beta chain was recorded in a study of technical replicates of blood from several donors. The germline CDR1 and CDR2 sequences are SGHRS and YFSETQ. The CDR3 spans 18 residues. V lost 0 bases and J 5 bases, leaving 20 bases between the germline ends. Sequencing used immunoSEQ multiplex PCR; TCRdb keeps in-frame clones, though not all of them. Of approximately 84,000 clones in the sample, about 98% were seen once. The TCR was taken from a human donor in good health. This sequence joins TRBV5-1 and TRBJ2-2; maybe TRBD1 (7 bases). Sequencing was done on a sample of T cells isolated from PBMCs. The CDR3 sequence: CASSLARRGLALTGELFF. The CDR3 DNA follows: TGCGCCAGCAGCTTGGCAAGGAGGGGGCTAGCCTTAACCGGGGAGCTGTTTTTT. The whole variable domain, remainder taken from reference TRBV5-1 and TRBJ2-2, is KAGVTQTPRYLIKTRGQQVTLSCSPISGHRSVSWYQQTPGQGLQFLFEYFSETQRNKGNFPGRFSGRQFSNSRSEMNVSTLELGDSALYLCASSLARRGLALTGELFFGEGSRLTVL.